What follows are 2 T cell receptor beta chains derived from one specimen sequenced in a study of cytomegalovirus exposure and HLA in healthy donors. 60 Vbeta and 13 Jbeta primers were used in PCR. Sequenced by immunoSEQ multiplex PCR; TCRdb stores in-frame clones only, minus some. The data hold 50,000 or so clones, with approximately 65% observed a single time. Sequencing was done on a sample of PBMCs. The receptor source for this set is a man aged 30 to 45 in good health and CMV-seronegative.

The chain joins TRBV7-2 to TRBJ2-2, with 7 nucleotides matching TRBD1. This CDR3 region has 13 residues. Per the germline V gene, CDR1 is SGHTA and CDR2 is FQGNSA. The junction had 1 base not matched to a gene; V was cut back by 4 bases and J by 5 bases. As DNA, the CDR3 is TGTGCCAGCAGCTCCAGGGGGACCGGGGAGCTGTTTTTT. It specifies CASSSRGTGELFF.

The V gene is TRBV6-6, the J gene TRBJ2-3; the match to TRBD2 covers 7 bases. Germline V gene sequence: CDR1 MNHNY, CDR2 SVGAGI (reference sequence). This CDR3 spans 16 amino acids. V shed 6 bases, J shed 2 bases, and the junction held 11 bases outside the gene matches. CDR3 in DNA: TGTGCCAGCAGCCCACTAGCGTTTGGGTACACAGATACGCAGTATTTT. Residues: CASSPLAFGYTDTQYF.